A single sample is the source of the 12 T cell receptor beta chains below, sequenced in a study of radiotherapy plus CTLA-4 blockade in lung cancer. The table came from immunoSEQ multiplex PCR; TCRdb's copy has only in-frame clones and leaves some out. The repertoire has 71,000 or so clones, approximately 86% of them found once; the top ten carry 0.87%. The sample in question was peripheral blood, obtained from a patient treated with radiotherapy plus ipilimumab. These receptors were taken from a human donor with non-small cell lung cancer who had stable disease on radiotherapy plus ipilimumab.

J is TRBJ2-7 and V is TRBV18; 13 bases match TRBD2. The CDR3 is 16 residues long. Germline V lookup: CDR1 KGHSH, CDR2 LQKENI. Trimming at V came to 6 bases and at J to 3 bases, leaving 8 bases not matched to a gene. The CDR3 loop is CASSRGTSGEVYEQYF. The CDR3 nucleotides read TGTGCCAGCTCCCGCGGGACTAGCGGGGAGGTCTACGAGCAGTACTTC.

The chain carries TRBV29-1 and TRBJ2-7; D is undetermined. Germline-derived CDR1 and CDR2 are SQVTM and ANQGSEA. The ends were cut back, 0 bases at V and 0 bases at J, with 12 bases in the middle. CDR3 size: 15 residues. In DNA form, the CDR3 reads TGCAGCGTTGAAGAGTGGGCAGTGAGCTCCTACGAGCAGTACTTC. Its protein is CSVEEWAVSSYEQYF.

This chain connects TRBV18 to TRBJ1-2, with 10 bases aligning to TRBD1. This CDR3 is built from 14 residues. V lost 6 bases, J lost 4 bases, and 5 bases stayed unmatched. Per germline, CDR1 KGHSH and CDR2 LQKENI. The CDR3 DNA follows: TGTGCCAGCTCTACGACAGGGGGCCCCTATGGCTACACCTTC. Translating it yields CASSTTGGPYGYTF.

The gene calls are TRBV5-1 and TRBJ2-1; TRBD1 matches 9 bases. Germline CDR1 SGHRS, CDR2 YFSETQ. Trimming removed 5 bases from V and 2 bases from J; junction bases left unmatched: 5. The CDR3 is 15 residues long. The DNA of the CDR3 is TGCGCCAGCAGACCAACAGGGGGCCCCTACAATGAGCAGTTCTTC. Its translation is CASRPTGGPYNEQFF.

The rearrangement joins TRBV7-9 to TRBJ2-6; D call uncertain. The germline V and J ends were trimmed by 5 bases and 2 bases, with 10 bases remaining between them. CDR1 is SEHNR, CDR2 FQNEAQ, per germline (reference sequence). CDR3 length equals 15 residues. As DNA, the CDR3 is TGTGCCAGCAGCCCCTCCCCCACTGGGGCCAACGTCCTGACTTTC. It translates to CASSPSPTGANVLTF.

V is TRBV5-4 and J is TRBJ2-7, with 11 bases lining up with TRBD1. V lost 4 bases and J lost 3; bases outside the gene matches: 6. The CDR3 is 15 amino acids. Germline CDR1 SGHNT, CDR2 YYREEE (reference sequence). CDR3 in DNA: TGTGCCAGCAGCCCCCCCGGGACAGGGGGCTACGAGCAGTACTTC. Encoded protein: CASSPPGTGGYEQYF.

The chain has TRBV7-9 and TRBJ2-5; D gene uncertain. The CDR3 is 14 residues long. Per the germline V gene, CDR1 is SEHNR and CDR2 is FQNEAQ (reference sequence). Deletions cut 5 bases from V and 3 bases from J, with 13 bases between. CDR3 sequence (DNA): TGTGCCAGCAGCCGATATGGGGTTAAAGAGACCCAGTACTTC. Protein: CASSRYGVKETQYF.

The chain recombines TRBV19 with TRBJ2-2; TRBD2 aligns across 11 bases. Germline CDR1 reads LNHDA; CDR2 reads SQIVND (reference sequence). V gave up 7 bases and J gave up 7 bases; unmatched junction bases: 11. The CDR3 loop spans 16 amino acids. CDR3 sequence: CASTWSSGRKVGELFF. The DNA of the CDR3 is TGTGCCAGTACCTGGTCTAGCGGGAGGAAGGTCGGGGAGCTGTTTTTT.

The gene calls are TRBV28 and TRBJ2-3; the D is unclear. Per the germline V gene, CDR1 is MDHEN and CDR2 is SYDVKM. The V end lost 6 bases, the J end lost 6 bases, and 10 bases lay between the germline ends. The CDR3 runs to 12 residues. The DNA of the CDR3 is TGTGCCAGCAGCCTATATAGCGATACGCAGTATTTT. Translation: CASSLYSDTQYF.

This clone was counted only a few times. V is TRBV18 and J is TRBJ2-2; 7 bases fit TRBD2. The CDR3 extends over 17 amino acids. Unmatched junction bases numbered 12, after V lost 4 bases and J lost 4 bases. The germline gives CDR1 KGHSH, CDR2 LQKENI. The chain's CDR3 is CASSRLGRGRGTGELFF. The CDR3 coding sequence is TGTGCCAGCTCACGACTCGGGCGCGGGAGAGGCACCGGGGAGCTGTTTTTT.

The chain combines TRBV5-1 with TRBJ2-5, with 9 bases matching TRBD2. Germline values: CDR1 SGHRS, CDR2 YFSETQ. This CDR3 contains 17 residues. Losses at the gene ends were 7 bases for V and 4 bases for J; bases not matched to a gene: 17. DNA for the CDR3: TGCGCCAGCTCTCCAGGCGGGGGGGCCAGATTGGTAGAGACCCAGTACTTC. It is translated as CASSPGGGARLVETQYF.

V usage is TRBV30 and J usage is TRBJ1-2; 8 nucleotides align to TRBD1. The CDR3 length is 11 residues. Germline V lookup: CDR1 GTSNPN, CDR2 SVGIG (reference sequence). The V and J ends lost 5 bases and 6 bases, in that order; junction bases with no gene match: 2. The CDR3: CAWDRGNGYTF. In DNA form, the CDR3 reads TGTGCCTGGGACAGGGGTAATGGCTACACCTTC.